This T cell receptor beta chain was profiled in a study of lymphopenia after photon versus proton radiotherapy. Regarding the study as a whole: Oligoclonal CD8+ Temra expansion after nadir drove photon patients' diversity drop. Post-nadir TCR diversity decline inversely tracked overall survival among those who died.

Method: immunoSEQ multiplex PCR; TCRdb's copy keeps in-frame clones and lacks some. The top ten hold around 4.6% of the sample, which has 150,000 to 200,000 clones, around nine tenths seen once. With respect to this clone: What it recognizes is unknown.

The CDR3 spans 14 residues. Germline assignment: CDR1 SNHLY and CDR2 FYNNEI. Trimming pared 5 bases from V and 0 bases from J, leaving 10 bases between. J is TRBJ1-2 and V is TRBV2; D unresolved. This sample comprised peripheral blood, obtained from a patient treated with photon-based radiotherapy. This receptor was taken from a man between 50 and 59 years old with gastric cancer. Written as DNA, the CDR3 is TGTGCCAGCAGTTTGGAACAAGCTAACTATGGCTACACCTTC. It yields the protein CASSLEQANYGYTF. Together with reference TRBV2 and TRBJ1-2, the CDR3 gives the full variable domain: EPEVTQTPSHQVTQMGQEVILRCVPISNHLYFYWYRQILGQKVEFLVSFYNNEISEKSEIFDDQFSVERPDGSNFTLKIRSTKLEDSAMYFCASSLEQANYGYTFGSGTRLTVV.